This is a list of T cell receptor beta chains from one sample in a study of follicular helper T cells after annual influenza vaccination. Sequenced by immunoSEQ multiplex PCR; TCRdb stores in-frame clones only, minus some. The data show about 11,000 clones, 70% to 85% seen once. The specimen was CXCR5- memory CD4+ T cells sorted from blood, collected 6 weeks after influenza vaccination. These receptors came from an adult who received the influenza vaccine. Each CDR3 is given with its conserved first and last residue. D genes are given only for firm matches. The size of a clone is reported for some rows only, either as once, few or many, or as a class for expanded clones.

j_call v_call clone_size d_call cdr3_aa cdr3_nt
TRBJ1-2 TRBV19 - - CASSPRDIYGYTF TGTGCCAGTAGTCCCCGGGACATCTATGGCTACACCTTC
TRBJ1-5 TRBV7-9 - - CASSRSDSNQPQHF TGTGCCAGCAGCCGGTCTGATAGCAATCAGCCCCAGCATTTT
TRBJ1-6 TRBV5-1 - - CASRGRVKNSPLHF TGCGCCAGCAGAGGGCGGGTGAAGAATTCACCCCTCCACTTT
TRBJ2-5 TRBV29-1 - - CSVERGAQETQYF TGCAGCGTTGAGAGGGGAGCCCAAGAGACCCAGTACTTC
TRBJ2-5 TRBV4-2 - TRBD1 CASSPGQGEETQYF TGTGCCAGCAGCCCAGGACAGGGTGAGGAGACCCAGTACTTC
TRBJ2-2 TRBV5-1 - TRBD1 CASSRTGVESGELFF TGCGCCAGCAGCCGAACAGGGGTTGAAAGCGGGGAGCTGTTTTTT
TRBJ1-2 TRBV9 - - CASSGQSLGGGYTF TGTGCCAGCAGCGGCCAGAGCCTGGGAGGAGGCTACACCTTC
TRBJ2-5 TRBV5-5 - - CASSFMGEETQYF TGTGCCAGCAGCTTCATGGGGGAAGAGACCCAGTACTTC
TRBJ2-1 TRBV4-1 - TRBD2 CASSQLAGVGNEQFF TGCGCCAGCAGCCAACTAGCGGGGGTTGGCAATGAGCAGTTCTTC
TRBJ2-7 TRBV7-9 few TRBD2 CASSLVSGGDEQYF TGTGCCAGCAGCTTAGTAAGCGGGGGGGACGAGCAGTACTTC
TRBJ2-3 TRBV7-2 - - CASSLGLDVDTQYF TGTGCCAGCAGCTTGGGGCTAGATGTAGATACGCAGTATTTT
TRBJ1-2 TRBV20-1 - - CSAGGGYGYTF TGCAGTGCCGGGGGGGGCTATGGCTACACCTTC
TRBJ2-3 TRBV7-2 - TRBD2 CASSATSGGADTQYF TGTGCCAGCAGCGCCACTAGCGGGGGTGCAGATACGCAGTATTTT
TRBJ1-1 TRBV6-1 - - CASSVYGGGTVNTEAFF TGTGCCAGCAGTGTCTACGGAGGGGGTACTGTGAACACTGAAGCTTTCTTT
TRBJ1-2 TRBV14 - TRBD1 CASSPGGQDYGYTF TGTGCCAGCAGCCCCGGGGGACAGGACTATGGCTACACCTTC
TRBJ1-5 TRBV4-1 few - CASSQVRTTNQPQHF TGCGCCAGCAGCCAAGTGCGGACGACAAATCAGCCCCAGCATTTT
TRBJ2-5 TRBV27 - TRBD2 CASSTAGGVIKTQYF TGTGCCAGCAGTACCGCTGGGGGGGTAATAAAGACCCAGTACTTC
TRBJ1-2 TRBV9 - - CASSVPAREEQTRHGYTF TGTGCCAGCAGCGTCCCCGCGCGGGAAGAACAGACTAGGCATGGCTACACCTTC
TRBJ1-5 TRBV19 - - CASSMGDHRVWGRSRTGQPQHF TGTGCCAGTAGTATGGGGGACCACAGGGTTTGGGGCCGCTCCAGAACCGGACAGCCCCAGCATTTT
TRBJ2-1 TRBV7-6 - - CASSLGPQGSYNEQFF TGTGCCAGCAGCTTAGGACCGCAGGGGTCCTACAATGAGCAGTTCTTC
TRBJ1-6 TRBV5-6 - - CASSPRVYNSPLHF TGTGCCAGCAGCCCCAGGGTCTATAATTCACCCCTCCACTTT
TRBJ1-5 TRBV7-7 - - CASSLAVGQPQHF TGTGCTAGCAGCTTAGCGGTCGGCCAGCCCCAGCATTTT
TRBJ2-2 TRBV5-1 - - CASSQGPSSTGELFF TGCGCCAGCAGCCAGGGACCGTCGTCGACCGGGGAGCTGTTTTTT
TRBJ1-6 TRBV4-3 few - CASSQDWQGSSPLHF TGCGCCAGCAGCCAAGACTGGCAGGGGAGTTCACCCCTCCACTTT
TRBJ2-3 TRBV7-2 - TRBD2 CASSLLAGVPTDTQYF TGTGCCAGCAGCTTACTAGCGGGGGTCCCCACAGATACGCAGTATTTT
TRBJ2-2 TRBV7-9 - - CASSSGTGSGELFF TGTGCCAGCAGCTCAGGAACAGGGTCCGGGGAGCTGTTTTTT
TRBJ2-1 TRBV7-9 - - CASSLAGRNNEQFF TGTGCCAGCAGCTTGGCGGGACGCAACAATGAGCAGTTCTTC
TRBJ1-1 TRBV6-6 - - CASRTEMNTEAFF TGTGCCAGCAGAACTGAGATGAACACTGAAGCTTTCTTT
TRBJ2-7 TRBV29-1 - - CSVGVTYEQYF TGCAGCGTTGGAGTGACCTACGAGCAGTACTTC
TRBJ2-1 TRBV19 - TRBD2 CASTLGLAGAHEQFF TGTGCCAGTACCCTCGGACTAGCGGGGGCCCATGAGCAGTTCTTC
TRBJ2-3 TRBV9 - - CASSVGPTSTDTQYF TGTGCCAGCAGCGTAGGCCCCACTAGCACAGATACGCAGTATTTT
TRBJ1-1 TRBV6-5 - - CASTFLPNTEAFF TGTGCCAGCACCTTCCTCCCGAACACTGAAGCTTTCTTT
TRBJ1-2 TRBV6-5 - - CASSEGGGGYGYTF TGTGCCAGCAGTGAAGGTGGGGGTGGCTATGGCTACACCTTC
TRBJ2-4 TRBV11-2 - TRBD1 CASSLAGQGGGIQYF TGTGCCAGCAGCTTAGCGGGACAGGGTGGAGGCATTCAGTACTTC
TRBJ2-7 TRBV27 - TRBD2 CASSPLAGALSSYEQYF TGTGCCAGCAGCCCTCTAGCGGGGGCCTTAAGCTCCTACGAGCAGTACTTC
TRBJ1-1 TRBV19 few TRBD1 CASSGQGRTEAFF TGTGCCAGTTCCGGACAGGGAAGAACTGAAGCTTTCTTT
TRBJ1-2 TRBV18 - - CASSPQARGPYGYTF TGTGCCAGCTCACCCCAAGCTCGGGGGCCCTATGGCTACACCTTC
TRBJ2-7 TRBV29-1 - TRBD1 CSVAQGIPYEQYF TGCAGCGTTGCACAGGGGATCCCCTACGAGCAGTACTTC
TRBJ2-1 TRBV5-1 once - CASSSSGTFGNEQFF TGCGCCAGCAGCTCTTCCGGGACTTTCGGAAATGAGCAGTTCTTC
TRBJ1-6 TRBV7-9 - TRBD1 CASSFRGPGMRNNSPLHF TGTGCCAGCAGCTTTAGGGGGCCGGGTATGAGGAATAATTCACCCCTCCACTTT
TRBJ2-3 TRBV9 - TRBD2 CASSEGAGGLQRGTQYF TGTGCCAGCAGCGAGGGAGCGGGGGGGCTACAACGCGGGACGCAGTATTTT
TRBJ1-1 TRBV29-1 - - CSVRVWQNTEAFF TGCAGCGTTCGCGTTTGGCAGAACACTGAAGCTTTCTTT
TRBJ2-7 TRBV7-3 - - CASSLVSGTFYEQYF TGTGCCAGCAGCTTAGTCTCCGGGACCTTCTACGAGCAGTACTTC
TRBJ2-5 TRBV11-3 - - CASSLNFFRGAETQYF TGTGCCAGCAGCTTAAATTTTTTTCGCGGGGCGGAGACCCAGTACTTC
TRBJ2-1 TRBV19 - - CASSHDHRGEQFF TGTGCCAGTAGCCACGACCATCGCGGTGAGCAGTTCTTC
TRBJ2-3 TRBV5-1 - TRBD1 CASRTPGQGYAQYF TGCGCCAGCAGAACTCCGGGACAGGGGTATGCGCAGTATTTT
TRBJ1-1 TRBV5-1 - - CASSMRRASQATEAFF TGCGCCAGCAGCATGAGAAGGGCCTCCCAAGCCACTGAAGCTTTCTTT
TRBJ1-5 TRBV6-6 - - CASSYSSRDNQPQHF TGTGCCAGCAGTTACTCGTCTAGGGACAATCAGCCCCAGCATTTT
TRBJ2-7 TRBV10-3 - - CAISESRAGSFYEQYF TGTGCCATCAGTGAGTCGAGGGCGGGGAGTTTCTACGAGCAGTACTTC
TRBJ2-3 TRBV15 - - CATSRDIRRSTDTQYF TGTGCCACCAGCAGAGATATTCGGCGGAGCACAGATACGCAGTATTTT
TRBJ1-2 TRBV5-5 - - CASSFRMSNYGYTF TGTGCCAGCAGCTTTCGGATGTCCAACTATGGCTACACCTTC
TRBJ2-7 TRBV6-1 - - CASSRPVRREQYF TGTGCCAGCAGCCGGCCCGTGAGACGCGAGCAGTACTTC
TRBJ2-1 TRBV5-1 - - CASSFNQNEQFF TGCGCCAGCAGCTTCAATCAGAATGAGCAGTTCTTC
TRBJ1-2 TRBV20-1 few - CSVPRGYGYTF TGCAGTGTCCCCAGGGGATATGGCTACACCTTC
TRBJ1-1 TRBV18 - - CASSPKALNTEAFF TGTGCCAGCTCACCAAAAGCCCTAAACACTGAAGCTTTCTTT
TRBJ1-1 TRBV6-5 - TRBD1 CASNRGTEAFF TGTGCCAGCAACAGGGGCACTGAAGCTTTCTTT